The clone carrying this TCR beta chain was counted ten times or more. Its cognate antigen is unknown. With no exceptions, donors were healthy Caucasians. This entry comes from a study of identical twins. Findings and caveats of the study: There were fewer insertions in abundant cord blood beta clonotypes, but memory repertoires showed no such pattern. Potential partial confounding of zero-insertion analyses by invariant MAIT and iNKT cells was noted. Models underestimated out-of-frame TCR alpha sharing in monozygotic twins.

TCRdb re-called the 5' RACE reads through MiXCR, storing one row per CDR3 protein. The sample lists hundreds of thousands of distinct CDR3 sequences; 5.5% to 7.5% were seen once. The sequence was obtained from a man younger than 30 in good health. Sequences were obtained from naive T cells sorted from blood.

Here the CDR3 reads CASSGNSYNEQFF. The DNA of the CDR3 is TGTGCCAGTAGCGGTAACTCCTACAATGAGCAGTTCTTC. The V gene is TRBV2, the J gene TRBJ2-1; TRBD2 is a possible D gene (6 bases). Germline CDR1 reads SNHLY; CDR2 reads FYNNEI. The CDR3 spans 13 residues. V was cut by 9 bases and J by 0 bases, with 9 bases left in between.